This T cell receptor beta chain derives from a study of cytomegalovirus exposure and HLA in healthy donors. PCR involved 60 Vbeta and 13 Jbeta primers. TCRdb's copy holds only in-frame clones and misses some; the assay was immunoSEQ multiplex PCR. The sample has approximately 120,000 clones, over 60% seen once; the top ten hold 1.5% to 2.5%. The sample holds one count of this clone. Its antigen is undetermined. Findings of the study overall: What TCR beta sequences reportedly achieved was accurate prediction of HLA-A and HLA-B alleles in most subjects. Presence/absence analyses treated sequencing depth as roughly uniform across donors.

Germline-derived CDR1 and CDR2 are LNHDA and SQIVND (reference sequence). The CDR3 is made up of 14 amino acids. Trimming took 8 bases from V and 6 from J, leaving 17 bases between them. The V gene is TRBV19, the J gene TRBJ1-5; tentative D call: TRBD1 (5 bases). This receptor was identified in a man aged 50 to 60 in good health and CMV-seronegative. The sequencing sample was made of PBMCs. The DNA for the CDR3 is TGTGCCAGTGGCGACCAGGGTTCTTTTCAGCCCCAGCATTTT. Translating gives CASGDQGSFQPQHF. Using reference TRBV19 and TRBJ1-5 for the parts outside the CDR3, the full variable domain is DGGITQSPKYLFRKEGQNVTLSCEQNLNHDAMYWYRQDPGQGLRLIYYSQIVNDFQKGDIAEGYSVSREKKESFPLTVTSAQKNPTAFYLCASGDQGSFQPQHFGDGTRLSIL.